This TCR beta chain is drawn from a study of blood T cell repertoires in COVID-19. About the research overall: The United States, Italy and Spain were the sources of the acute and convalescent COVID-19 samples. The analysed material was cDNA or gDNA that came from T cells, B-cell-depleted T cells, or PBMCs.

This clone was detected once. Source study methods: How many nucleated cells were present was estimated from reference gene primer amplification. Produced via immunoSEQ multiplex PCR; TCRdb's table is partial and in-frame only. V, J and clone size are those of that table, while D and trimming were read from the DNA. This table holds 100,000 or so clones, roughly 79% found once. The TCR originated in a man in his sixties or seventies with active or convalescent COVID-19. Specimen: peripheral blood.

The CDR3 loop is CASSHTPGFAYEQYF. The CDR3, as DNA: TGCGCCAGCAGCCACACTCCAGGGTTCGCGTACGAGCAGTACTTC. The rearrangement uses TRBV4-3 and TRBJ2-7, with a weak D call TRBD1 (5 bases). The V end was cut by 3 bases, the J end by 4 bases, with 16 bases between. The germline gives CDR1 LGHNA, CDR2 YSLEER. This CDR3 comprises 15 residues.